These 10 T cell receptor beta chains came from one sample sequenced in a study of blood T cell repertoires in COVID-19. Produced via immunoSEQ multiplex PCR; TCRdb's table is partial and in-frame only. Of under 45,000 clones listed, approximately 80% were seen once; the top ten hold under 35%. The sample comprised peripheral blood. These receptors were obtained from a man older than 75 with acute or convalescent COVID-19.

The V call is TRBV21-1, the J call TRBJ2-5; TRBD1 is the table's D call and was not checked against the DNA. TRBV21-1 is annotated as a pseudogene. The CDR3 length is 15 residues. CDR3 bases: TGTGCCAGCAGCAGGGTTGACAGGGGACTAGAGACCCAGTACTTC. Amino acid sequence: CASSRVDRGLETQYF.

J is TRBJ1-4 and V is TRBV11-2; unclear D gene. This CDR3 has 16 residues. The germline CDR1 and CDR2 sequences are SGHAT and FQNNGV. V dropped 4 bases and J dropped 3 bases, with 15 bases sitting between them. The CDR3 bases are TGTGCCAGCAGCTCCGCATCTAGGAGGGCTAATGAAAAACTGTTTTTT. Translated, it gives CASSSASRRANEKLFF.

The CDR3 sequence: CASSQYRRLAGLTDTQYF. The CDR3 region has the DNA TGTGCCAGCAGCCAATATAGGAGACTAGCGGGACTTACAGATACGCAGTATTTT. V is TRBV3-1 (or the pseudogene TRBV3-2) and J is TRBJ2-3; 11 positions match TRBD2. Germline loops: CDR1 LGHDT, CDR2 YNNKEL (reference sequence). V gave up 2 bases and J gave up 3 bases; unmatched junction bases: 10. CDR3 length: 18 residues.

The chain employs TRBV12-3 or TRBV12-4 and TRBJ1-5; D ambiguous. The CDR3 contains 13 residues. The ends were cut back, 1 base at V and 9 bases at J, with 10 bases in the middle. CDR3 in DNA: TGTGCCAGCAGTTTAGGTGATCGTAGGCCCCAGCATTTT. This sequence encodes CASSLGDRRPQHF.

A few counts support this clone. The V call is TRBV30, the J call TRBJ2-3; D gene unclear. This CDR3 region has 12 residues. Germline V gene lookup returns CDR1 GTSNPN and CDR2 SVGIG (reference sequence). Trimming pared 8 bases from V and 7 bases from J, leaving 16 bases between. CDR3 residues: CALESRRYTQYF. For the CDR3, the DNA is TGTGCCCTGGAGTCGAGGAGATATACGCAGTATTTT.

This chain connects TRBV19 to TRBJ2-5, with TRBD2 matching 14 bases. Trimming cost V 4 bases and J 4 bases; bases outside gene matches: 5. The CDR3 runs to 16 residues. Germline V gives CDR1 LNHDA, CDR2 SQIVND (reference sequence). CDR3 nucleotide sequence: TGTGCCAGTAGTAGGGGGACTAGCGGGAGCCCAGAGACCCAGTACTTC. Protein sequence: CASSRGTSGSPETQYF.

The chain employs TRBV13 and TRBJ1-1, with D tentatively TRBD1 (5 bases). V lost 3 bases and J lost 4, with 12 bases in between. Germline-derived CDR1 and CDR2 are PRHDT and FYEKMQ (reference sequence). The CDR3 length is 14 residues. The DNA for the CDR3 is TGTGCCAGCAGCTTGGGAAAGGGGTTCACTGAAGCTTTCTTT. Encoded protein: CASSLGKGFTEAFF.

This chain connects TRBV18 to TRBJ1-2, with D unresolved. V lost 6 bases, J lost 6 bases, and 20 bases lay in between. Germline assignment: CDR1 KGHSH and CDR2 LQKENI. The CDR3 extends over 15 amino acids. This chain's CDR3 is CASSPTMQDEHGYTF. The DNA for the CDR3 is TGTGCCAGCTCCCCCACGATGCAGGATGAGCATGGCTACACCTTC.

The chain employs TRBV19 and TRBJ1-2, with a tentative D call TRBD1 (5 bases). CDR3 size: 13 residues. Per the germline V gene, CDR1 is LNHDA and CDR2 is SQIVND (reference sequence). With 4 bases removed from V and 6 bases from J, the gap between germline ends came to 12 bases. The CDR3 DNA reads as TGTGCCAGTAGTACCGGGGGAGGGGATGGCTACACCTTC. This encodes CASSTGGGDGYTF.

V is TRBV5-6 and J is TRBJ2-2; D is possibly TRBD2 (5 bases). Between the trimmed V and J ends, which lost 1 base and 2 bases, there was a span of 6 bases. CDR1 and CDR2 (germline): SGHDT, YYEEEE. There are 14 residues in the CDR3. The CDR3 bases are TGTGCCAGCAGCTTGAGACTAAACACCGGGGAGCTGTTTTTT. Its translation is CASSLRLNTGELFF.